This TCR beta chain was observed in a study of blood T cell repertoires in COVID-19. Sequencing was performed with immunoSEQ multiplex PCR; in TCRdb, only in-frame clones are kept and a portion is missing. The sample has 43,000 or so clones, around 83% seen once. Germline V gives CDR1 SEHNR, CDR2 FQNEAQ (reference sequence). The CDR3 extends over 12 amino acids. The V and J ends lost 6 bases and 8 bases, in that order; junction bases with no gene match: 4. The chain carries TRBV7-9 and TRBJ2-1; 7 bases agree with TRBD1. The receptor comes from an elderly woman with acute or convalescent COVID-19. Sequencing input: peripheral blood. CDR3 in amino acids: CASRSTGDEQFF. CDR3 in DNA: TGTGCCAGCAGATCCACAGGGGATGAGCAGTTCTTC. Together with reference TRBV7-9 and TRBJ2-1, the CDR3 gives the full variable domain: DTGVSQNPRHKITKRGQNVTFRCDPISEHNRLYWYRQTLGQGPEFLTYFQNEAQLEKSRLLSDRFSAERPKGSFSTLEIQRTEQGDSAMYLCASRSTGDEQFFGPGTRLTVL.